This entry lists 17 T cell receptor beta chains sequenced from one sample in a study of cytomegalovirus exposure and HLA in healthy donors. The study ran its PCR with 60 Vbeta and 13 Jbeta primers. The repertoire was sequenced with immunoSEQ multiplex PCR; TCRdb's copy has only in-frame clones and lacks some. The sample consists of under 250,000 clones, nearly 80% of them appearing once. Material: PBMCs. These receptors were taken from a male donor in good health and CMV-seronegative.

This clone came up a few times. V is TRBV10-2 and J is TRBJ1-6, with 7 bases aligning to TRBD1. CDR1 and CDR2 from the germline V gene are WSHSY and SAAADI. The CDR3 covers 15 residues. The ends lost 3 bases at V and 5 bases at J; junction bases unmatched: 4. This CDR3 is CASSDYGTDNSPLHF. CDR3 DNA: TGCGCCAGCAGTGATTACGGGACAGATAATTCACCCCTCCACTTT.

The gene calls are TRBV18 and TRBJ2-1; D remains unclear. V dropped 2 bases and J dropped 6 bases, with 8 bases sitting between them. This CDR3 comprises 13 residues. Germline V gives CDR1 KGHSH, CDR2 LQKENI. CDR3 sequence (DNA): TGTGCCAGCTCACCAGGGTCTAGCAATGAGCAGTTCTTC. Protein product: CASSPGSSNEQFF.

CDR3 bases: TGTGCCAGCAGGGGGCGCCAGCGAAACATTCAGTACTTC. Its translation: CASRGRQRNIQYF. The gene calls are TRBV28 and TRBJ2-4; D may be TRBD1 (5 bases). Germline V gene data show CDR1 as MDHEN and CDR2 as SYDVKM. Trimming stripped 6 bases from V and 6 bases from J, with 12 bases between. This CDR3 contains 13 residues.

This chain uses TRBV5-1 with TRBJ2-7, with 9 bases lining up with TRBD2. CDR1 and CDR2 from the germline V gene are SGHRS and YFSETQ. The CDR3 covers 14 residues. The ends lost 4 bases at V and 3 bases at J; junction bases unmatched: 5. The CDR3 coding sequence is TGCGCCAGCAGCACCGGGACTAGCTTCTACGAGCAGTACTTC. This encodes CASSTGTSFYEQYF.

The chain carries TRBV6-6 and TRBJ2-3, with D possibly TRBD2 on 5 matching bases. The length of the CDR3 is 16 residues. Trimming pared 0 bases from V and 3 bases from J, leaving 13 bases between. Germline V gene sequence: CDR1 MNHNY, CDR2 SVGAGI (reference sequence). The DNA of the CDR3 is TGTGCCAGCAGTTACTCGAGGGTACTAAGAACAGATACGCAGTATTTT. Protein sequence: CASSYSRVLRTDTQYF.

The chain uses TRBV7-2 and TRBJ2-2; 10 bases fit TRBD2. This CDR3 has 16 amino acids. Germline V gene lookup returns CDR1 SGHTA and CDR2 FQGNSA. V lost 5 bases to trimming and J lost 5 bases; unmatched junction nucleotides: 8. Here the CDR3 reads CASSPPAGGVTGELFF. The CDR3 region has the DNA TGTGCCAGCAGCCCCCCAGCGGGGGGGGTAACCGGGGAGCTGTTTTTT.

A word on this clone: Its ends do not fully match the called genes, so a read error is possible. Other nucleotide sequences in the sample specify the same CDR3. The chain links TRBV5-6 to TRBJ1-6; D possibly corresponds to TRBD1 (5 bases). CDR1 and CDR2 from the germline V gene are SGHDT and YYEEEE. This CDR3 comprises 15 residues. In nucleotides, the CDR3 is TGTGCCAGCAGCTTGGAGTGGCAGGGCGTTTCACCCCTCCATTTT. This gives the protein CASSLEWQGVSPLHF.

CDR3 DNA: TGCGCCAGCAGCTTGGGAGGGCTAGCGGGAGGCTACGAGCAGTACTTC. Its protein is CASSLGGLAGGYEQYF. This chain links TRBV5-1 with TRBJ2-7, with TRBD2 matching 11 bases. Germline values: CDR1 SGHRS, CDR2 YFSETQ. The CDR3 spans 16 residues. Trimming removed 0 bases from V and 3 bases from J; junction bases left unmatched: 5.

V and J are TRBV9 and TRBJ2-7; possibly TRBD2 for D (6 bases). Trimming stripped 0 bases from V and 2 bases from J, with 12 bases between. Germline V gene data show CDR1 as SGDLS and CDR2 as YYNGEE. The CDR3 loop spans 15 amino acids. This CDR3 is CASSVGSSEAYEQYF. DNA of the CDR3: TGTGCCAGCAGCGTAGGGTCTAGCGAGGCCTACGAGCAGTACTTC. Based on the CDR3 plus reference TRBV9 and TRBJ2-7, the full variable domain is DSGVTQTPKHLITATGQRVTLRCSPRSGDLSVYWYQQSLDQGLQFLIQYYNGEERAKGNILERFSAQQFPDLHSELNLSSLELGDSALYFCASSVGSSEAYEQYFGPGTRLTVT.

As concerns this clone: Additional DNA sequences in this sample encode the identical CDR3. The V gene is TRBV28, the J gene TRBJ1-4; D is unclear. This CDR3 is 14 amino acids long. Germline V gene data show CDR1 as MDHEN and CDR2 as SYDVKM. V was trimmed by 3 bases and J by 4 bases, leaving 9 bases between them. The CDR3 nucleotides read TGTGCCAGCAGTTTGTCGGGAATTAATGAAAAACTGTTTTTT. As protein: CASSLSGINEKLFF.

In DNA form, the CDR3 reads TGTGCCAGCAGCCAGGGACAGGGAGGTGGAAACACCATATATTTT. Translation gives CASSQGQGGGNTIYF. The chain links TRBV7-2 to TRBJ1-3; 9 bases fit TRBD1. This CDR3 is built from 15 residues. Looked up from germline, CDR1 is SGHTA and CDR2 is FQGNSA. V dropped 5 bases and J dropped 3; count of bases not matched to a gene: 5.

The chain employs TRBV2 and TRBJ1-1; D not certain. Germline loops: CDR1 SNHLY, CDR2 FYNNEI. The CDR3 is 13 amino acids. Trimming left V 7 bases short and J 5 bases short, with 14 bases between. The CDR3: CASMGQINTEAFF. DNA of the CDR3: TGTGCCAGCATGGGCCAGATCAATACTGAAGCTTTCTTT.

This clone appeared a few times. The rearrangement joins TRBV9 to TRBJ2-5; a possible D gene is TRBD2 (6 bases). Per germline, CDR1 SGDLS and CDR2 YYNGEE. The CDR3 has 12 amino acids. Trimming pared 4 bases from V and 5 bases from J, leaving 9 bases between. CDR3 bases: TGTGCCAGCAGCCCGGGGGAGGAGACCCAGTACTTC. Translation: CASSPGEETQYF. Based on the CDR3 plus reference TRBV9 and TRBJ2-5, the full variable domain is DSGVTQTPKHLITATGQRVTLRCSPRSGDLSVYWYQQSLDQGLQFLIQYYNGEERAKGNILERFSAQQFPDLHSELNLSSLELGDSALYFCASSPGEETQYFGPGTRLLVL.

The chain recombines TRBV25-1 with TRBJ1-5; 7 bases line up with TRBD1. Germline V lookup: CDR1 MGHDK, CDR2 SYGVNS. Losses at the gene ends were 4 bases for V and 6 bases for J; bases not matched to a gene: 12. CDR3 size: 16 residues. CDR3 sequence (DNA): TGTGCCAGCAGTGGGGCAGGGGGAGCTAGTGGTCAGCCCCAGCATTTT. Amino acids: CASSGAGGASGQPQHF. Full variable domain (missing parts from reference TRBV25-1 and TRBJ1-5): EADIYQTPRYLVIGTGKKITLECSQTMGHDKMYWYQQDPGMELHLIHYSYGVNSTEKGDLSSESTVSRIRTEHFPLTLESARPSHTSQYLCASSGAGGASGQPQHFGDGTRLSIL.

This chain links TRBV18 with TRBJ2-7, with 8 bases that match TRBD1. Germline-derived CDR1 and CDR2 are KGHSH and LQKENI. J lost 6 bases, V lost 3 bases, and 4 bases had no gene match. The CDR3 totals 13 residues. For the CDR3, the DNA is TGTGCCAGCTCACCGGCAGGGGGCCTCGAGCAGTACTTC. Translated, it gives CASSPAGGLEQYF.

This CDR3 reads CASSPPFRTGGINYGYTF. In nucleotides, the CDR3 is TGTGCCAGTAGTCCCCCATTCCGGACAGGGGGAATAAACTATGGCTACACCTTC. The chain recombines TRBV19 with TRBJ1-2, with TRBD1 matching over 10 bases. The CDR3 has 18 residues. V shed 5 bases and J 2 bases; nucleotides not matched to a gene: 14. Germline V gene data show CDR1 as LNHDA and CDR2 as SQIVND (reference sequence).

V and J are TRBV7-8 and TRBJ1-6, with 7 bases fitting TRBD1. V trimming: 6 bases; J trimming: 8 bases; junction bases outside the gene matches: 4. This CDR3 has 13 amino acids. From germline, CDR1 is SGHVS and CDR2 FQNEAQ. CDR3 DNA sequence: TGTGCCAGCAGACTAACAGGGGATTCACCCCTCCACTTT. Its translation: CASRLTGDSPLHF.